A single sample gave rise to the 2 T cell receptor beta chains below, sequenced in a study of blood T cell repertoires in COVID-19. The protocol was immunoSEQ multiplex PCR, while the TCRdb copy is restricted to in-frame clones and leaves out a portion. The sample records some 170,000 clones, around 80% being singletons. The sequenced sample was peripheral blood. These receptors originate from a woman between 40 and 55 years old with COVID-19, enrolled during active disease.

The chain employs TRBV19 and TRBJ1-1; TRBD1 aligns across 9 bases. Unmatched junction bases numbered 11, after V lost 7 bases and J lost 5 bases. The germline gives CDR1 LNHDA, CDR2 SQIVND (reference sequence). This CDR3 is built from 15 residues. This chain's CDR3 is CASNSMGQGGTEAFF. The CDR3, as DNA: TGTGCCAGTAATTCAATGGGACAGGGTGGAACTGAAGCTTTCTTT. The full variable domain, rest sourced from reference TRBV19 and TRBJ1-1, is DGGITQSPKYLFRKEGQNVTLSCEQNLNHDAMYWYRQDPGQGLRLIYYSQIVNDFQKGDIAEGYSVSREKKESFPLTVTSAQKNPTAFYLCASNSMGQGGTEAFFGQGTRLTVV.

The rearrangement uses TRBV7-6 and TRBJ2-3; maybe TRBD2 (5 bases). The CDR3 sequence is 14 residues long. Germline assignment: CDR1 SGHVS and CDR2 FNYEAQ. V was trimmed by 5 bases and J by 4 bases, leaving 13 bases between them. CDR3 loop: CASSPQAAADTQYF. The CDR3 DNA sequence: TGTGCCAGCAGCCCCCAGGCAGCGGCAGATACGCAGTATTTT.